One and the same sample provided the 8 T cell receptor beta chains below, sequenced in a study of a mutant IDH1 vaccine in newly diagnosed glioma. Antigen specificity for these receptors is unknown. The protocol was immunoSEQ multiplex PCR, while the TCRdb copy is restricted to in-frame clones and leaves out a portion. The sample includes around 53,000 clones, about 91% of them seen just once. Indicated time point: week 11, during vaccination. A single vaccine dose contained 300 ug of mutant IDH1 20-mer peptide, and topical imiquimod was used with it. The input for sequencing was PBMCs, taken from a glioma patient whose treatment included an IDH1 peptide vaccine. All receptors derive from a man in his fifties or sixties with glioma.

This chain links TRBV5-1 with TRBJ2-5; TRBD2 is a possible D gene (6 bases). There are 13 residues in the CDR3. The germline V gene has CDR1 SGHRS and CDR2 YFSETQ. V lost 5 bases and J lost 5, with 13 bases in between. CDR3 in DNA: TGCGCCAGCAGACTAGCTGCTAGGGAGACCCAGTACTTC. Its protein product is CASRLAARETQYF.

The chain links TRBV7-2 to TRBJ1-2, with 10 bases aligning to TRBD1. Trimming at V came to 7 bases and at J to 6 bases, leaving 11 bases not matched to a gene. CDR1 is SGHTA, CDR2 FQGNSA, per germline. The CDR3 totals 15 residues. The CDR3 sequence is CASTPRTGGYNGYTF. CDR3 bases: TGTGCCAGCACCCCACGGACAGGGGGGTATAATGGCTACACCTTC.

A few counts support this clone. The genes are TRBV11-2 and TRBJ2-2, with 7 bases matching TRBD1. This CDR3 spans 17 amino acids. V shed 3 bases and J 4 bases; nucleotides not matched to a gene: 11. Per germline, CDR1 SGHAT and CDR2 FQNNGV. The CDR3 region has the DNA TGTGCCAGCAGCTTGCCCCTCAGGGGGTCTAGCACCGGGGAGCTGTTTTTT. It is translated as CASSLPLRGSSTGELFF.

V and J are TRBV27 and TRBJ1-2; D is unclear. This CDR3 region has 14 residues. The V gene lost 4 bases and the J gene lost 4 bases, with 13 bases spanning the gap. Germline assignment: CDR1 MNHEY and CDR2 SMNVEV (reference sequence). CDR3 in amino acids: CASSSSPGVYGYTF. The CDR3 DNA reads TGTGCCAGCAGTTCCTCCCCCGGCGTCTATGGCTACACCTTC.

The V call is TRBV2, the J call TRBJ1-1; D not resolved. Trimming shortened V by 1 base and J by 5 bases, and 8 bases separated the two germline ends. The germline gives CDR1 SNHLY, CDR2 FYNNEI. The length of the CDR3 is 13 residues. The CDR3 DNA follows: TGTGCCAGCAGTGAAGGGGGAACAACTGAAGCTTTCTTT. Its translation is CASSEGGTTEAFF.

The J gene is TRBJ1-2, the V gene TRBV18, with no clear D. The CDR3 totals 16 residues. The ends were cut back, 6 bases at V and 1 base at J, with 18 bases in the middle. Germline-derived CDR1 and CDR2 are KGHSH and LQKENI. The CDR3 bases are TGTGCCAGCTCTCCCTCTGCTGAGAGCTTTAACTATGGCTACACCTTC. It yields the protein CASSPSAESFNYGYTF.

V is TRBV15 and J is TRBJ2-7; a possible D gene is TRBD2 (6 bases). This CDR3 has 17 amino acids. The germline V gene encodes CDR1 LNHNV and CDR2 YYDKDF (reference sequence). The V and J ends lost 1 base and 2 bases respectively, with 18 bases between them. The CDR3, as DNA: TGTGCCACCAGCAGAGGAAGGGGACTCAACCGGGCCTACGAGCAGTACTTC. Protein sequence: CATSRGRGLNRAYEQYF.

This clone was observed a single time. V usage is TRBV27 and J usage is TRBJ1-6, with D tentatively TRBD1 (5 bases). In germline, CDR1 is MNHEY, CDR2 SMNVEV (reference sequence). The CDR3 is made up of 14 amino acids. Trimming cost V 7 bases and J 10 bases, with 17 bases left between them. In DNA, the CDR3 is TGTGCCAGCACCCCATTGGGGGTTGGGTCACCCCTCCACTTT. It yields the protein CASTPLGVGSPLHF.